This is a list of T cell receptor beta chains from one sample in a study of breast tumors, draining lymph nodes, adjacent tissues. TCRdb re-called the multiplex PCR reads with MiXCR, one entry per CDR3 protein. The sample has about 110,000 distinct CDR3 sequences, around 30% seen once. The specimen sequenced was axillary lymph node tissue. The receptor set was obtained from a female donor with breast cancer. Some clones in this sample may be carry-over from other donors' samples. The CDR3 runs from the conserved cysteine through the conserved F or W. The D gene is left open where the match is weak. Clone size is not always given. Where it is, it says once, few, many or a class for expanded clones.

clone size | J gene | CDR3 length | D gene | V gene | CDR3 DNA | CDR3 protein
NA | TRBJ2-5 | 16 | TRBD2 | TRBV10-3 | TGTGCCATCAGTGAGTGCACCACCGGGACTAGGGCGGCCCAGTACTTC | CAISECTTGTRAAQYF
many | TRBJ2-2 | 15 | TRBD1 | TRBV6-5 | TGTGCCAGCACTCCGGGACAGCCAAACACCGGGGAGCTGTTTTTT | CASTPGQPNTGELFF
many | TRBJ2-5 | 11 | NA | TRBV2 | TGTGCCAGCAGTGAAGTGGAGACCCAGTACTTC | CASSEVETQYF
NA | TRBJ1-3 | 14 | TRBD1 | TRBV7-9 | TGTGCCAGCAGCCCAGGGGGTTCTGGAAACACCATATATTTT | CASSPGGSGNTIYF
NA | TRBJ1-2 | 19 | TRBD1 | TRBV19 | TGTGCCAGTAGCTTCGTACCCCGGGACAGGGGGTATGGTAGCTATGGCTACACCTTC | CASSFVPRDRGYGSYGYTF
many | TRBJ1-2 | 13 | TRBD1 | TRBV20-1 | TGCAGTGCTAGAGGGACAGGCGACTATGGCTACACCTTC | CSARGTGDYGYTF
many | TRBJ2-7 | 16 | NA | TRBV4-1 | TGCGCCAGCAGCCAAGATGGGGGAGGTGGGTCCTACGAGCAGTACTTC | CASSQDGGGGSYEQYF
NA | TRBJ1-5 | 14 | NA | TRBV24-1 | TGTGCCACCAGGGGACACGATAGCAATCAGCCCCAGCATTTT | CATRGHDSNQPQHF
many | TRBJ2-1 | 16 | NA | TRBV4-2 | TGTGCCAGCAGCCAAGACGGGGTAAGCTCCTACAATGAGCAGTTCTTC | CASSQDGVSSYNEQFF
many | TRBJ2-5 | 16 | NA | TRBV5-1 | TGCGCCAGCAGCCTCAGGGGCTGGGTGGCACAAGAGACCCAGTACTTC | CASSLRGWVAQETQYF
many | TRBJ1-6 | 12 | TRBD1 | TRBV5-1 | TGCGCCAGTGGGACAGGGAATTCACCCCTCCACTTT | CASGTGNSPLHF
many | TRBJ1-2 | 17 | NA | TRBV7-6 | TGTGCCAGCAGCTTAGACGGGGGGCGTATACAGATCGATGGCTACACCTTC | CASSLDGGRIQIDGYTF
NA | TRBJ2-1 | 14 | TRBD2 | TRBV6-5 | TGTGCCAGTAGACGACTAGCGGGAAACAATGAGCAGTTCTTC | CASRRLAGNNEQFF
many | TRBJ1-2 | 15 | TRBD1 | TRBV6-2/TRBV6-3 | TGTGCCAGCAGTCGTGGACAGGGGTTGAGCTATGGCTACACCTTC | CASSRGQGLSYGYTF